One sample yielded the 28 T cell receptor beta chains listed below, sequenced in a study of shared clonotypes between healthy human individuals. Measured with immunoSEQ multiplex PCR; TCRdb has only the in-frame clones, and not every one. The table includes a few hundred thousand clones, 75% to 80% detected once. Sequencing was carried out using PBMCs. The receptors stem from a woman in her thirties or forties in good health. Some clones in this sample may be carry-over from other donors' samples.

This sequence joins TRBV4-1 and TRBJ1-1; D is unresolved. The CDR3 contains 13 residues. V lost 2 bases, J lost 1 base, and 5 bases lay in between. Germline V CDR1 and CDR2: MGHRA, YSYEKL. The CDR3 DNA sequence: TGCGCCAGCAGCCAAAAACAGAACACTGAAGCTTTCTTT. Its translation is CASSQKQNTEAFF.

The chain combines TRBV28 with TRBJ2-7; tentative D call: TRBD1 (6 bases). The ends were cut back, 1 base at V and 2 bases at J, with 15 bases in the middle. CDR1 and CDR2 (germline): MDHEN, SYDVKM. The CDR3 is made up of 16 amino acids. The CDR3 spells CASSLSKGQSPYEQYF. In DNA form, the CDR3 reads TGTGCCAGCAGTTTATCCAAAGGACAGTCTCCCTACGAGCAGTACTTC.

This clone occurred once. The chain links TRBV6-5 to TRBJ2-3; D is perhaps TRBD1 (5 bases). V was pared by 6 bases and J by 5 bases, with 15 bases between. The CDR3 extends over 14 amino acids. CDR1 is MNHEY and CDR2 is SVGAGI in the germline V gene. CDR3 residues: CASRRRASGDTQYF. CDR3 DNA: TGTGCCAGCAGGCGCAGGGCTTCTGGAGATACGCAGTATTTT.

On this clone itself: With a far larger clone one base away, a read error is the likely cause. This sequence joins TRBV6-6 and TRBJ1-1; 8 nucleotides align to TRBD1. There are 14 residues in the CDR3. Per germline, CDR1 MNHNY and CDR2 SVGAGI (reference sequence). Losses at the gene ends were 0 bases for V and 3 bases for J; bases not matched to a gene: 0. CDR3 nucleotides: TGTGCCAGCAGTTACTCGACAGGGGACACTGAAGCTTTCTTT. This gives the protein CASSYSTGDTEAFF.

To note about this clone: Other DNA sequences from this sample encode an identical CDR3 as well. The chain has TRBV5-1 and TRBJ2-5; D not certain. This CDR3 comprises 14 residues. Trimming left V 0 bases short and J 0 bases short, with 6 bases between. Germline values: CDR1 SGHRS, CDR2 YFSETQ. The CDR3 reads CASSLVGNQETQYF. The DNA for the CDR3 is TGCGCCAGCAGCTTGGTAGGGAACCAAGAGACCCAGTACTTC.

CDR3 sequence reads: CSVGGFSSYEQYF. CDR3 DNA sequence: TGCAGCGTTGGAGGGTTTAGCTCCTACGAGCAGTACTTC. This chain links TRBV29-1 with TRBJ2-5, with D maybe TRBD2 (5 bases). The J call may be wrong; the DNA end is better matched by TRBJ2-7. Germline V gene data show CDR1 as SQVTM and CDR2 as ANQGSEA. This CDR3 has 13 amino acids.

Of note for this clone: A far bigger clonotype differs at one base, so this is likely a read error. The V gene is TRBV10-2, the J gene TRBJ2-5, with 12 bases that match TRBD2. CDR3 size: 13 residues. Trimming at V came to 6 bases and at J to 4 bases, leaving 0 bases not matched to a gene. CDR1 is WSHSY and CDR2 is SAAADI in the germline V gene. The CDR3 DNA reads TGCGCCAGCAGGACTAGCGGGGGAGAGACCCAGTACTTC. It yields the protein CASRTSGGETQYF.

The chain uses TRBV27 and TRBJ2-3; D call uncertain. The V end lost 6 bases, the J end lost 7 bases, and 17 bases lay between the germline ends. The germline CDR1 and CDR2 sequences are MNHEY and SMNVEV (reference sequence). This CDR3 comprises 14 residues. In nucleotides, the CDR3 is TGTGCCAGCAGATCCCTCGTCAGGCGGAATACGCAGTATTTT. It specifies CASRSLVRRNTQYF.

The chain has TRBV2 and TRBJ2-5; the D gene is possibly TRBD1 (6 bases). The J call is in doubt because the DNA end fits TRBJ2-7 better. This CDR3 spans 14 amino acids. Germline lookup yields CDR1 SNHLY and CDR2 FYNNEI. The CDR3 protein is CASSGLLQGYEQYF. DNA of the CDR3: TGTGCCAGCAGTGGGTTGTTACAGGGCTACGAGCAGTACTTC.

This clone appeared a single time. This chain links TRBV28 with TRBJ1-1; D uncertain. CDR1 is MDHEN, CDR2 SYDVKM, per germline. Trimming removed 8 bases from V and 5 bases from J, with 9 bases in between. This CDR3 is built from 11 residues. The CDR3 sequence is CASLVGTEAFF. CDR3 coding DNA: TGTGCCAGCCTTGTTGGGACTGAAGCTTTCTTT.

The chain recombines TRBV4-3 with TRBJ1-4, with D perhaps TRBD1 (5 bases). The CDR3 is 17 amino acids. Germline lookup yields CDR1 LGHNA and CDR2 YSLEER. V was pared by 0 bases and J by 0 bases, with 11 bases between. CDR3 sequence reads: CASSQDPPGSTNEKLFF. The DNA of the CDR3 is TGCGCCAGCAGCCAAGATCCCCCAGGGTCAACTAATGAAAAACTGTTTTTT.

This rearrangement joins TRBV10-3 to TRBJ2-2; TRBD2 aligns across 7 bases. The V gene's germline CDR1 is ENHRY and CDR2 SYGVKD. After removal of 3 bases from V and 6 bases from J, the junction contained 4 bases not matched to a gene. The CDR3 loop spans 14 amino acids. The CDR3 bases are TGTGCCATCAGTGAAGGCGGGAGTGCCGGGGAGCTGTTTTTT. Residues: CAISEGGSAGELFF.

Details on this clone: It is likely a read error: a sequence one base away is far more abundant. This sequence joins TRBV5-1 and TRBJ2-6; D not resolved. The CDR3 covers 18 residues. Trimming stripped 0 bases from V and 0 bases from J, with 13 bases between. Germline V gene data show CDR1 as SGHRS and CDR2 as YFSETQ. CDR3 loop: CASSLGVVDISGANVLTF. DNA for the CDR3: TGCGCCAGCAGCTTGGGCGTTGTAGATATCTCTGGGGCCAACGTCCTGACTTTC.

V is TRBV11-2 and J is TRBJ2-2; a possible D gene is TRBD2 (6 bases). Per the germline V gene, CDR1 is SGHAT and CDR2 is FQNNGV. Trimming removed 1 base from V and 4 bases from J, with 13 bases in between. The CDR3 sequence is 16 residues long. Here the CDR3 reads CASSLVGRGRTGELFF. DNA of the CDR3: TGTGCCAGCAGCTTAGTGGGGCGGGGTCGCACCGGGGAGCTGTTTTTT.

The V call is TRBV19, the J call TRBJ2-7; 7 bases agree with TRBD1. From germline, CDR1 is LNHDA and CDR2 SQIVND (reference sequence). The CDR3 loop spans 14 amino acids. Trimming took 5 bases from V and 1 from J; bases not matched to a gene: 5. The CDR3: CASSSWDSSYEQYF. As DNA, the CDR3 is TGTGCCAGTAGTTCCTGGGACAGTTCCTACGAGCAGTACTTC.

The chain has TRBV15 and TRBJ2-2; D is undetermined. The CDR3 contains 15 residues. Germline CDR1 and CDR2: LNHNV and YYDKDF (reference sequence). Trimming took 9 bases from V and 2 from J, leaving 16 bases between them. The CDR3 spells CATSPGGANTGELFF. Written as DNA, the CDR3 is TGTGCCACATCTCCCGGCGGAGCTAACACCGGGGAGCTGTTTTTT.

With regard to this clone: It may be a read error: a sequence one base away is much more abundant. V usage is TRBV7-9 and J usage is TRBJ2-1; perhaps TRBD1 as D (6 bases). The CDR3 contains 13 residues. Germline lookup yields CDR1 SEHNR and CDR2 FQNEAQ (reference sequence). The CDR3 DNA sequence: TGTGCCAGCAGCTCCGGACAGAACAATAAGCAGTTCTTC. Translated: CASSSGQNNKQFF.

The rearrangement joins TRBV29-1 to TRBJ2-2; TRBD1 might be the D (6 bases). This CDR3 comprises 16 residues. Germline-derived CDR1 and CDR2 are SQVTM and ANQGSEA. Trimming stripped 4 bases from V and 6 bases from J, with 21 bases between. In DNA form, the CDR3 reads TGCAGCGTTGTCTTTTGGGGGCACGGAAATGCCGGGGAGCTGTTTTTT. It yields the protein CSVVFWGHGNAGELFF.

The CDR3 region has the DNA TGTGCCAGCAGTCAATACAATGAGCAGTTCTTC. Translating it yields CASSQYNEQFF. The V and J genes are TRBV6-5 and TRBJ2-1; D not certain. The CDR3 sequence is 11 residues long. The V gene lost 5 bases and the J gene lost 4 bases, with 3 bases spanning the gap. Germline CDR1 MNHEY, CDR2 SVGAGI.

The V and J genes are TRBV28 and TRBJ2-7, with TRBD1 identical over 9 bases. Losses at the gene ends were 5 bases for V and 2 bases for J; bases not matched to a gene: 7. This CDR3 has 15 amino acids. Germline V CDR1 and CDR2: MDHEN, SYDVKM. The CDR3 DNA is TGTGCCAGCAGTCCCCCTACAGGGGGCCCCTACGAGCAGTACTTC. Protein product: CASSPPTGGPYEQYF.

This sequence joins TRBV7-3 and TRBJ1-4; D ambiguous. Per germline, CDR1 SGHTA and CDR2 FQGTGA. The CDR3 is made up of 13 amino acids. V was pared by 3 bases and J by 8 bases, with 10 bases between. The CDR3 region has the DNA TGTGCCAGCAGCTTCCTACCGGGGGAAAAACTGTTTTTT. Protein: CASSFLPGEKLFF. Combining the CDR3 with reference TRBV7-3 and TRBJ1-4 gives the whole variable domain GAGVSQTPSNKVTEKGKYVELRCDPISGHTALYWYRQSLGQGPEFLIYFQGTGAADDSGLPNDRFFAVRPEGSVSTLKIQRTERGDSAVYLCASSFLPGEKLFFGSGTQLSVL.

Remarks on this clone: A much more abundant neighbour one base away suggests this may be a read error. Different DNA sequences within this sample yield the same CDR3. This chain connects TRBV7-9 to TRBJ2-5; 10 bases align to TRBD2. The CDR3 is 16 residues long. The J segment lost 5 bases and the V segment lost 5 bases, leaving 11 bases of the junction unmatched. The germline CDR1 and CDR2 sequences are SEHNR and FQNEAQ (reference sequence). The CDR3, as DNA: TGTGCCAGCAGCCCGGGATTAGCGGGAGGAGTGGAGACCCAGTACTTC. It translates to CASSPGLAGGVETQYF. Full variable domain (rest looked up from reference TRBV7-9 and TRBJ2-5): DTGVSQNPRHKITKRGQNVTFRCDPISEHNRLYWYRQTLGQGPEFLTYFQNEAQLEKSRLLSDRFSAERPKGSFSTLEIQRTEQGDSAMYLCASSPGLAGGVETQYFGPGTRLLVL.

The chain links TRBV18 to TRBJ2-3; D is undetermined. Between the trimmed V and J ends, which lost 2 bases and 2 bases, there was a span of 5 bases. Germline V CDR1 and CDR2: KGHSH, LQKENI. CDR3 length equals 13 residues. The chain's CDR3 is CASSPGNTDTQYF. DNA of the CDR3: TGTGCCAGCTCACCAGGGAACACAGATACGCAGTATTTT. Full variable domain (rest looked up from reference TRBV18 and TRBJ2-3): NAGVMQNPRHLVRRRGQEARLRCSPMKGHSHVYWYRQLPEEGLKFMVYLQKENIIDESGMPKERFSAEFPKEGPSILRIQQVVRGDSAAYFCASSPGNTDTQYFGPGTRLTVL.

Written as DNA, the CDR3 is TGTGCCAGCAGTACGACCCTCAGTACAGATACGCAGTATTTT. It yields the protein CASSTTLSTDTQYF. The V call is TRBV27, the J call TRBJ2-3, with no clear D. Germline CDR1 reads MNHEY; CDR2 reads SMNVEV (reference sequence). The V gene lost 5 bases and the J gene lost 3 bases, with 12 bases spanning the gap. The CDR3 has 14 amino acids.

This clone came up once. The genes are TRBV28 and TRBJ2-1; 9 nucleotides line up with TRBD1. This CDR3 has 13 residues. With V trimmed by 3 bases and J by 9 bases, 3 bases remained unmatched. Germline assignment: CDR1 MDHEN and CDR2 SYDVKM. The CDR3 nucleotides read TGTGCCAGCAGTTTGACAGGGGGTAGTGAGCAGTTCTTC. This codes for CASSLTGGSEQFF. Using reference TRBV28 and TRBJ2-1 for the parts outside the CDR3, the full variable domain is DVKVTQSSRYLVKRTGEKVFLECVQDMDHENMFWYRQDPGLGLRLIYFSYDVKMKEKGDIPEGYSVSREKKERFSLILESASTNQTSMYLCASSLTGGSEQFFGPGTRLTVL.

This clone occurred many times. The same CDR3 arises from other DNA sequences in this sample as well. The J gene is TRBJ2-3, the V gene TRBV25-1; no reliable D call. V was clipped by 4 bases and J by 0 bases, with 11 bases between them. The CDR3 runs 15 residues. CDR1 and CDR2 from the germline V gene are MGHDK and SYGVNS. CDR3 DNA sequence: TGTGCCAGCAGTGCAATCTCTACTAGCACAGATACGCAGTATTTT. This sequence encodes CASSAISTSTDTQYF. The full variable domain, rest sourced from reference TRBV25-1 and TRBJ2-3, is EADIYQTPRYLVIGTGKKITLECSQTMGHDKMYWYQQDPGMELHLIHYSYGVNSTEKGDLSSESTVSRIRTEHFPLTLESARPSHTSQYLCASSAISTSTDTQYFGPGTRLTVL.

About this clone itself: A far larger clone differs by one base, so this is likely a read error. This chain connects TRBV6-5 to TRBJ1-1; D remains unclear. CDR3 size: 14 residues. CDR1 is MNHEY, CDR2 SVGAGI, per germline. V was pared by 2 bases and J by 3 bases, with 10 bases between. The CDR3 sequence is CASSYGREDTEAFF. The CDR3 DNA reads as TGTGCCAGCAGTTACGGGAGGGAGGACACTGAAGCTTTCTTT.

The chain's CDR3 is CASSFSRANTGELFF. CDR3 coding DNA: TGTGCCAGCAGCTTTTCCAGAGCGAACACCGGGGAGCTGTTTTTT. The chain employs TRBV7-8 and TRBJ2-2; D unclear. In germline, CDR1 is SGHVS, CDR2 FQNEAQ. The CDR3 length is 15 residues. Between the trimmed V and J ends, which lost 3 bases and 0 bases, there was a span of 8 bases.